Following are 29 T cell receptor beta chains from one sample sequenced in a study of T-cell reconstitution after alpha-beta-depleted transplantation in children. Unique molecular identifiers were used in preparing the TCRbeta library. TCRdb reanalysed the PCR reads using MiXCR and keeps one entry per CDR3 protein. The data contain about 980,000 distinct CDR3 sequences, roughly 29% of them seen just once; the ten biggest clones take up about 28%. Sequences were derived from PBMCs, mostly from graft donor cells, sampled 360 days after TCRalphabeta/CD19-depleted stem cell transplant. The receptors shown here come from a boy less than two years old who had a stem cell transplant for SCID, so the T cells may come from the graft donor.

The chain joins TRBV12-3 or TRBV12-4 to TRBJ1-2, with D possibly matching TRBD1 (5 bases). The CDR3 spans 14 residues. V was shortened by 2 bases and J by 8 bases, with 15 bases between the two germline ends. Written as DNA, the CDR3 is TGTGCCAGCAGTTTAAGGGGTTCCGGCGGGGGCTACACCTTC. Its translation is CASSLRGSGGGYTF.

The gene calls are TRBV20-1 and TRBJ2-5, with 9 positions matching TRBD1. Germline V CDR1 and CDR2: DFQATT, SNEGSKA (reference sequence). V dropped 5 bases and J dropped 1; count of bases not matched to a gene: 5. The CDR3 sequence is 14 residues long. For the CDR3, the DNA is TGCAGTGCTCAACGGGACAGGGTCCAAGAGACCCAGTACTTC. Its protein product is CSAQRDRVQETQYF.

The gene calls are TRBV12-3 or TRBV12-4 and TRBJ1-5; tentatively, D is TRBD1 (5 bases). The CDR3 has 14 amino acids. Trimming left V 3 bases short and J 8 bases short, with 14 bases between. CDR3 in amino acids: CASSLWPGREPQHF. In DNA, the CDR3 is TGTGCCAGCAGTTTGTGGCCAGGGCGTGAGCCCCAGCATTTT.

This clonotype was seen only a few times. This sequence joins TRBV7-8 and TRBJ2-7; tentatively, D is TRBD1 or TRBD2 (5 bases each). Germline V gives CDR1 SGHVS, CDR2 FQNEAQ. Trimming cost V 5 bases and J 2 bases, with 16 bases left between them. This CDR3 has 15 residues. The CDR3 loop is CASSPDGADTYEQYF. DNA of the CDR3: TGTGCCAGCAGCCCCGACGGGGCAGACACCTACGAGCAGTACTTC.

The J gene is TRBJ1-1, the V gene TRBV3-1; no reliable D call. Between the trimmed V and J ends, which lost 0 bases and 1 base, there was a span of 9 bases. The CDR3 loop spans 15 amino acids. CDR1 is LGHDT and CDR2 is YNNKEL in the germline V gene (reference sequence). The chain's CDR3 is CASSQESRGNTEAFF. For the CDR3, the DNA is TGTGCCAGCAGCCAAGAGAGTCGCGGGAACACTGAAGCTTTCTTT.

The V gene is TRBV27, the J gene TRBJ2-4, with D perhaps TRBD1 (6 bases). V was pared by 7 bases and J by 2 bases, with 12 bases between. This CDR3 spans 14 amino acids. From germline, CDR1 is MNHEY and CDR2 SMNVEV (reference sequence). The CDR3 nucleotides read TGTGCCAGCAAGGGGGTTCGAACCAAAAACATTCAGTACTTC. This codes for CASKGVRTKNIQYF.

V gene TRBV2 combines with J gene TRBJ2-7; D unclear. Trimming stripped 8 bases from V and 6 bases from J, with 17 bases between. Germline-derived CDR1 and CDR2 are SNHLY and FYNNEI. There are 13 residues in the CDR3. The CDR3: CASLSGSTTEQYF. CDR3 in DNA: TGTGCCAGCTTAAGTGGGTCGACAACCGAGCAGTACTTC.

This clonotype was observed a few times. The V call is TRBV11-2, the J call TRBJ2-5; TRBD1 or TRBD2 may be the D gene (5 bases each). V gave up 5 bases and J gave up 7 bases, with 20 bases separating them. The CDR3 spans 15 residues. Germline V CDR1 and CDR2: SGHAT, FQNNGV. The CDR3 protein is CASSVGAALRGTQYF. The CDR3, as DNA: TGTGCCAGCAGCGTCGGGGCGGCCCTCCGGGGGACCCAGTACTTC.

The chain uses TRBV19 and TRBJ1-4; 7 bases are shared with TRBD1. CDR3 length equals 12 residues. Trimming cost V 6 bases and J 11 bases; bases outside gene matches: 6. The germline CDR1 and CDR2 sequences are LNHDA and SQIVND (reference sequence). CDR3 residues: CASREPGQKLFF. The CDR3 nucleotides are TGTGCCAGTAGAGAACCGGGACAGAAACTGTTTTTT.

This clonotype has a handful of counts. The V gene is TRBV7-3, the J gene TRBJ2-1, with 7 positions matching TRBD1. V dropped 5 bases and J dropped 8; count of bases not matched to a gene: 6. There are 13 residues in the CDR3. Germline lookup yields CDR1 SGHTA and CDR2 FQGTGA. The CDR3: CASSVSDRDEQFF. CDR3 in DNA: TGTGCCAGCAGCGTTTCCGACAGGGATGAGCAGTTCTTC. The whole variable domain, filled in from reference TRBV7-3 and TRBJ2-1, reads GAGVSQTPSNKVTEKGKYVELRCDPISGHTALYWYRQSLGQGPEFLIYFQGTGAADDSGLPNDRFFAVRPEGSVSTLKIQRTERGDSAVYLCASSVSDRDEQFFGPGTRLTVL.

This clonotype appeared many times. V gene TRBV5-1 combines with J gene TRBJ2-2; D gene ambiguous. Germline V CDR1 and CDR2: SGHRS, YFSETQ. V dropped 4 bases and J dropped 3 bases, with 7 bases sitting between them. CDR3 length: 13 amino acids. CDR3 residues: CASSGRDTGELFF. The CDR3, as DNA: TGCGCCAGCAGCGGCCGGGACACCGGGGAGCTGTTTTTT.

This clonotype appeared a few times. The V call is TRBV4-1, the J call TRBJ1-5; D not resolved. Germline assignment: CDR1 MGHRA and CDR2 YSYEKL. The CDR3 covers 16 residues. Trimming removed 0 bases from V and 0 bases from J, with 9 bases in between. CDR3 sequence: CASSQDLWNSNQPQHF. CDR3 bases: TGCGCCAGCAGCCAAGATCTCTGGAATAGCAATCAGCCCCAGCATTTT.

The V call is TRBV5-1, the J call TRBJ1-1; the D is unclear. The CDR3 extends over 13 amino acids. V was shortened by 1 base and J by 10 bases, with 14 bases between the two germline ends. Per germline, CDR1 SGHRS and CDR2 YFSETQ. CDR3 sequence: CASSLTTLDGAFF. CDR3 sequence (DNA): TGCGCCAGCAGCTTGACGACTTTGGACGGAGCTTTCTTT.

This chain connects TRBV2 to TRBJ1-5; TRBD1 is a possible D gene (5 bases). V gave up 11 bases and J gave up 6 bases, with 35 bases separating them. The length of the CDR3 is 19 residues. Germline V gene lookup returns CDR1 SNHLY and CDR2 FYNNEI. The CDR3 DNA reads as TGTGCCTTCAGTTACGTTCCAGGTCTCGGTTATCAGAGGGGTCAGCCCCAGCATTTT. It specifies CAFSYVPGLGYQRGQPQHF. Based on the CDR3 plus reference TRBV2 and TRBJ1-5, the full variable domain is EPEVTQTPSHQVTQMGQEVILRCVPISNHLYFYWYRQILGQKVEFLVSFYNNEISEKSEIFDDQFSVERPDGSNFTLKIRSTKLEDSAMYFCAFSYVPGLGYQRGQPQHFGDGTRLSIL.

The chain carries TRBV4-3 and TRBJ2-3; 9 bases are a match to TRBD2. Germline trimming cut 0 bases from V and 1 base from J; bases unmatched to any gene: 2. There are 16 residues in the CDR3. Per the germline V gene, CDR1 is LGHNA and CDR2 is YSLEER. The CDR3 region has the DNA TGCGCCAGCAGCCAAGATGGCGGGGGGGGCACAGATACGCAGTATTTT. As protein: CASSQDGGGGTDTQYF.

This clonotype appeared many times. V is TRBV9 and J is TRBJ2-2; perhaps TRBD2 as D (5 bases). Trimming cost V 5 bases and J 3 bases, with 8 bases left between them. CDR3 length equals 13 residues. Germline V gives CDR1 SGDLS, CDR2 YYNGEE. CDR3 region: CASSVGDTGELFF. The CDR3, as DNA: TGTGCCAGCAGTGTCGGGGACACCGGGGAGCTGTTTTTT.

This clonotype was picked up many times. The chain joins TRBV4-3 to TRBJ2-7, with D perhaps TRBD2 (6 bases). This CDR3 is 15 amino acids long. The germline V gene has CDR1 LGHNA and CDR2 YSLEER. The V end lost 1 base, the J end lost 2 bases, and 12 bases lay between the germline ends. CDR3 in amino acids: CASSQVWGVTYEQYF. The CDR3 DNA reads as TGCGCCAGCAGCCAAGTATGGGGGGTTACCTACGAGCAGTACTTC.

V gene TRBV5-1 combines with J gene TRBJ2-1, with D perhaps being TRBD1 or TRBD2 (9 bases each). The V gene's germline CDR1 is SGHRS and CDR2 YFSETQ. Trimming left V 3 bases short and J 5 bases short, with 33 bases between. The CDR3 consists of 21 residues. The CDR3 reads CASSSLRQGVWGLAGNNEQFF. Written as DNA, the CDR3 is TGCGCCAGCAGCTCCCTCCGACAGGGGGTTTGGGGGCTAGCGGGGAACAATGAGCAGTTCTTC. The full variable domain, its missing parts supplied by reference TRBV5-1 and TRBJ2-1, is KAGVTQTPRYLIKTRGQQVTLSCSPISGHRSVSWYQQTPGQGLQFLFEYFSETQRNKGNFPGRFSGRQFSNSRSEMNVSTLELGDSALYLCASSSLRQGVWGLAGNNEQFFGPGTRLTVL.

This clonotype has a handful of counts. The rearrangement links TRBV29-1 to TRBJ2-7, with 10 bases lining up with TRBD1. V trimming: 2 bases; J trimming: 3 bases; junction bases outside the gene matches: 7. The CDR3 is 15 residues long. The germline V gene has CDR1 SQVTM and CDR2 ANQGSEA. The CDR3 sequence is CSVESGQGGLYEQYF. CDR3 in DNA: TGCAGCGTTGAAAGCGGACAGGGGGGGCTCTACGAGCAGTACTTC.

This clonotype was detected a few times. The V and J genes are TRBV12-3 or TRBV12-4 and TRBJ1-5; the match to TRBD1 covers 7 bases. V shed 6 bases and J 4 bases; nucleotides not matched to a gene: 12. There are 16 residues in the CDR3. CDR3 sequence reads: CASRRDRDVGNQPQHF. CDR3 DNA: TGTGCCAGCAGACGAGACAGGGACGTTGGGAATCAGCCCCAGCATTTT.

The CDR3 DNA follows: TGTGCCAGCAGGTCCGGGACTAGCGGGGGCACAGATACGCAGTATTTT. Amino acids: CASRSGTSGGTDTQYF. The chain employs TRBV2 and TRBJ2-3; TRBD2 matches at 13 bases. CDR1 SNHLY and CDR2 FYNNEI come from the germline V gene. Unmatched junction bases numbered 4, after V lost 6 bases and J lost 1 base. This CDR3 region has 16 residues.

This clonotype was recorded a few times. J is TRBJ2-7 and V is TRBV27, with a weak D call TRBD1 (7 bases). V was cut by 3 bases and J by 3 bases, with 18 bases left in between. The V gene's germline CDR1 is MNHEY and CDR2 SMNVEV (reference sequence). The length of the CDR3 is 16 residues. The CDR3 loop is CASSFGRQGRVYEQYF. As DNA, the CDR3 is TGTGCCAGCAGTTTCGGGAGACAGGGTCGGGTCTACGAGCAGTACTTC.

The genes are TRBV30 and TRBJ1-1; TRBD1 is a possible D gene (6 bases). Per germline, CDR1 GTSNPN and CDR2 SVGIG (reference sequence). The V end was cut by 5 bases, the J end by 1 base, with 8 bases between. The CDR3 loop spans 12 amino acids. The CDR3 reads CAWHRANTEAFF. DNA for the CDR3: TGTGCCTGGCACAGGGCGAACACTGAAGCTTTCTTT.

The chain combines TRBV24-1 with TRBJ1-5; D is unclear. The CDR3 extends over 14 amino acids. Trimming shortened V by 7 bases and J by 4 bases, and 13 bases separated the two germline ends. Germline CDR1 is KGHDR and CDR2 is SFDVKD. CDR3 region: CATSNIGSNQPQHF. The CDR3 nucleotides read TGTGCCACCAGCAACATAGGCAGTAATCAGCCCCAGCATTTT.

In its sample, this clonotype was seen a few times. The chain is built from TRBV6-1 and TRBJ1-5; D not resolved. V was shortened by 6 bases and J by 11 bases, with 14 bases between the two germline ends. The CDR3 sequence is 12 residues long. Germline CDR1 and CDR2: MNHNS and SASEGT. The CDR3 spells CASSQLGRTQHF. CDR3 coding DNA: TGTGCCAGCAGCCAACTGGGTAGGACCCAGCATTTT.

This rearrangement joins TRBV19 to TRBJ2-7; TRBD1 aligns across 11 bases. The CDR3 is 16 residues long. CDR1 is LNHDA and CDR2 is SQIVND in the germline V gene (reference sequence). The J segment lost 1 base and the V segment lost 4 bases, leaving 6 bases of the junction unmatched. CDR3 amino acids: CASSRMDRGLSYEQYF. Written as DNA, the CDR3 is TGTGCCAGTAGTAGGATGGACAGGGGGCTTTCCTACGAGCAGTACTTC.

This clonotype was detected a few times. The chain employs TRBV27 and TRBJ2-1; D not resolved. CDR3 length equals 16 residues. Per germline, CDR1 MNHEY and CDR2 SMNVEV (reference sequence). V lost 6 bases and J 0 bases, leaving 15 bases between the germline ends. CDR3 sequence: CASSPFPLSSYNEQFF. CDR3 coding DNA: TGTGCCAGCAGCCCCTTCCCCTTAAGCTCCTACAATGAGCAGTTCTTC.

DNA for the CDR3: TGTGCCAGCAGCTTAACCCCATTCCTTAACACCGGGGAGCTGTTTTTT. This sequence encodes CASSLTPFLNTGELFF. The genes are TRBV7-3 and TRBJ2-2; unclear D gene. CDR3 size: 16 residues. Trimming left V 0 bases short and J 2 bases short, with 10 bases between. Per germline, CDR1 SGHTA and CDR2 FQGTGA. The full variable domain, in which reference TRBV7-3 and TRBJ2-2 provide the parts outside the CDR3, is GAGVSQTPSNKVTEKGKYVELRCDPISGHTALYWYRQSLGQGPEFLIYFQGTGAADDSGLPNDRFFAVRPEGSVSTLKIQRTERGDSAVYLCASSLTPFLNTGELFFGEGSRLTVL.

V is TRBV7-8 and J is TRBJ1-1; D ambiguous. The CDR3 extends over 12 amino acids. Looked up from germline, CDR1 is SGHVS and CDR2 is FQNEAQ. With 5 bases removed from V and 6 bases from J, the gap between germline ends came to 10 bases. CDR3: CASSGPDAEAFF. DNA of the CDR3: TGTGCCAGCAGCGGACCGGACGCTGAAGCTTTCTTT.